This T cell receptor (beta chain) came from a study of blood T cell repertoires in COVID-19. This clone came up once. Source study methods: Reference gene primer amplification gave nucleated cell count estimates. Sequencing was performed with immunoSEQ multiplex PCR; in TCRdb, only in-frame clones are kept and a portion is missing. V, J and clone size reflect that table, while D and trimming were determined from the DNA. The data contain roughly 150,000 clones, around 80% of them singletons. CDR1 MDHEN and CDR2 SYDVKM come from the germline V gene. The CDR3 has 15 amino acids. Trimming stripped 2 bases from V and 2 bases from J, with 10 bases between.

The chain carries TRBV28 and TRBJ1-5; the D gene is possibly TRBD1 (5 bases). This TCR came from a woman in her 70s in a cohort exposed to, infected with or recovered from COVID-19 (not recorded which). The sequenced sample was PBMCs or T cells enriched from blood (not recorded which). The CDR3 DNA is TGTGCCAGCAGTTTAAGGGGATGGGGCAATCAGCCCCAGCATTTT. Its protein product is CASSLRGWGNQPQHF.